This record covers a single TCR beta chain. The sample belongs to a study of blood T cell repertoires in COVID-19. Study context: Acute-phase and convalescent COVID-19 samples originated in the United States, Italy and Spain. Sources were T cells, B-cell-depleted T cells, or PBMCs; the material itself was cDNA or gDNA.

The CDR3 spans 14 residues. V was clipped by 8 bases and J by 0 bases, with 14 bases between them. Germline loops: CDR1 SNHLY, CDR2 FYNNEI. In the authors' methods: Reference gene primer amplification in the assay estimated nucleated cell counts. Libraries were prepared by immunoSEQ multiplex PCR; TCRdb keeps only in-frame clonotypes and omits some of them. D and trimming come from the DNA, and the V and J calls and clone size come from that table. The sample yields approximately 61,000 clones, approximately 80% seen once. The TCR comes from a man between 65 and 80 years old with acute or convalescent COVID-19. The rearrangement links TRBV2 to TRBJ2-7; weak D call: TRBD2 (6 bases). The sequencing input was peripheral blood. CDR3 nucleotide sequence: TGTGCCAGCCTAGGAGCTAGCGCCTCCTACGAGCAGTACTTC. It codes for CASLGASASYEQYF.